Each of the 18 T cell receptor beta chains below was sequenced from the same sample in a study of OX40 agonist ivuxolimab in advanced cancers. Library preparation was by the immunoSEQ multiplex PCR assay. This immuneACCESS table, as held by TCRdb, lists in-frame sequences with V and J called but not all clones. Of the missing ones, under half trace to an unresolved V gene in checked studies; the others have no known cause. Counted in this sample were 95,000 to 110,000 clones; 91% of them appeared once. The ten top clones hold approximately 1.3% of the sample. Sequenced material: CD4+ or CD8+ T cells sorted from blood, taken in a trial of the OX40 agonist ivuxolimab. The receptors derive from an adult with an advanced solid tumor such as melanoma, head and neck, liver or kidney cancer.

The CDR3 nucleotides are TGTGCCAGCAGTTACTGGGGCCGAGAGAACACTGAAGCTTTCTTT. This gives the protein CASSYWGRENTEAFF. The rearrangement joins TRBV6-5 to TRBJ1-1; possibly TRBD1 for D (5 bases). Trimming took 1 base from V and 1 from J, leaving 10 bases between them. Germline-derived CDR1 and CDR2 are MNHEY and SVGAGI. CDR3 length equals 15 residues.

This chain connects TRBV14 to TRBJ1-1; no reliable D call. The CDR3 runs to 16 residues. From germline, CDR1 is SGHDN and CDR2 FVKESK. V was shortened by 1 base and J by 5 bases, with 17 bases between the two germline ends. The CDR3 sequence is CASSQAFRSKVTEAFF. DNA of the CDR3: TGTGCCAGCAGCCAAGCTTTCAGGAGCAAGGTAACTGAAGCTTTCTTT.

The chain has TRBV7-3 and TRBJ2-2; D remains unclear. With 5 bases removed from V and 1 base from J, the gap between germline ends came to 8 bases. Looked up from germline, CDR1 is SGHTA and CDR2 is FQGTGA. The CDR3 loop spans 14 amino acids. The CDR3 spells CASSLGWNTGELFF. DNA of the CDR3: TGTGCCAGCAGCCTCGGGTGGAACACCGGGGAGCTGTTTTTT.

J is TRBJ1-1 and V is TRBV11-3, with D perhaps TRBD1 (5 bases). Per the germline V gene, CDR1 is SGHNT and CDR2 is YENEEA. CDR3 length: 17 residues. The ends were cut back, 1 base at V and 0 bases at J, with 15 bases in the middle. The CDR3: CASSLGVREGMNTEAFF. The CDR3 DNA follows: TGTGCCAGCAGCTTAGGGGTCAGGGAGGGAATGAACACTGAAGCTTTCTTT. Full variable domain (missing parts from reference TRBV11-3 and TRBJ1-1): EAGVVQSPRYKIIEKKQPVAFWCNPISGHNTLYWYLQNLGQGPELLIRYENEEAVDDSQLPKDRFSAERLKGVDSTLKIQPAELGDSAVYLCASSLGVREGMNTEAFFGQGTRLTVV.

This clone appeared a single time. The chain is built from TRBV28 and TRBJ1-5; no reliable D call. The V end was cut by 6 bases, the J end by 5 bases, with 14 bases between. CDR3 size: 14 residues. CDR1 is MDHEN, CDR2 SYDVKM, per germline. The CDR3 loop is CASRGYARDQPQHF. CDR3 bases: TGTGCCAGCAGGGGGTATGCGAGGGATCAGCCCCAGCATTTT.

The chain couples TRBV30 to TRBJ1-1, with D hard to call. V was cut by 8 bases and J by 0 bases, with 10 bases left in between. The germline CDR1 and CDR2 sequences are GTSNPN and SVGIG (reference sequence). This CDR3 spans 12 amino acids. This CDR3 is CAHGRMNTEAFF. The CDR3 DNA is TGTGCCCACGGACGGATGAACACTGAAGCTTTCTTT.

The chain combines TRBV4-2 with TRBJ2-7; 13 nucleotides agree with TRBD2. V shed 4 bases, J shed 2 bases, and the junction held 2 bases outside the gene matches. Germline lookup yields CDR1 LGHNA and CDR2 YNFKEQ. The CDR3 is 15 amino acids. CDR3 nucleotide sequence: TGTGCCAGCAGCCTGGGACTAGCGGGGACCTACGAGCAGTACTTC. Translated, it gives CASSLGLAGTYEQYF.

The rearrangement joins TRBV5-4 to TRBJ1-3; D is perhaps TRBD1 (5 bases). V was clipped by 0 bases and J by 2 bases, with 15 bases between them. The germline CDR1 and CDR2 sequences are SGHNT and YYREEE (reference sequence). The CDR3 sequence is 17 residues long. DNA for the CDR3: TGTGCCAGCAGCTTGGGACAGCGAAGGAATACTGGAAACACCATATATTTT. This sequence encodes CASSLGQRRNTGNTIYF.

The chain has TRBV5-1 and TRBJ1-1, with no clear D. V lost 0 bases, J lost 8 bases, and 2 bases lay in between. The length of the CDR3 is 10 residues. Germline values: CDR1 SGHRS, CDR2 YFSETQ. The CDR3 bases are TGCGCCAGCAGCTTGGGGGAAGCTTTCTTT. Its protein is CASSLGEAFF. The full variable domain, with the rest looked up from reference TRBV5-1 and TRBJ1-1, is KAGVTQTPRYLIKTRGQQVTLSCSPISGHRSVSWYQQTPGQGLQFLFEYFSETQRNKGNFPGRFSGRQFSNSRSEMNVSTLELGDSALYLCASSLGEAFFGQGTRLTVV.

V gene TRBV2 combines with J gene TRBJ1-5; D gene uncertain. Deletions cut 4 bases from V and 1 base from J, with 11 bases between. The CDR3 covers 15 residues. CDR1 SNHLY and CDR2 FYNNEI come from the germline V gene. CDR3 DNA: TGTGCCAGCAGTGTGGTAGGGAGCAGCAATCAGCCCCAGCATTTT. It translates to CASSVVGSSNQPQHF.

This sequence joins TRBV19 and TRBJ2-1; TRBD2 matches at 10 bases. This CDR3 comprises 14 residues. With 5 bases clipped from V and 8 bases from J, the junction kept 6 bases outside the gene matches. Germline assignment: CDR1 LNHDA and CDR2 SQIVND (reference sequence). The CDR3 region is CASSWASGSHEQFF. The CDR3 DNA is TGTGCCAGTAGTTGGGCTAGCGGGAGCCATGAGCAGTTCTTC.

J is TRBJ1-1 and V is TRBV4-3; no firm D call. V lost 0 bases, J lost 5 bases, and 10 bases lay in between. This CDR3 comprises 14 residues. Germline V gene data show CDR1 as LGHNA and CDR2 as YSLEER. The CDR3 sequence: CASSQDSRPTEAFF. CDR3 coding DNA: TGCGCCAGCAGCCAAGACTCCCGCCCGACTGAAGCTTTCTTT.

The rearrangement joins TRBV11-2 to TRBJ1-1, with unresolved D. Trimming shortened V by 3 bases and J by 5 bases, and 10 bases separated the two germline ends. The CDR3 contains 13 residues. Germline V lookup: CDR1 SGHAT, CDR2 FQNNGV. CDR3 amino acids: CASSFSRETEAFF. CDR3 coding DNA: TGTGCCAGCAGCTTTTCCCGGGAAACTGAAGCTTTCTTT. The full variable domain, with the rest looked up from reference TRBV11-2 and TRBJ1-1, is EAGVAQSPRYKIIEKRQSVAFWCNPISGHATLYWYQQILGQGPKLLIQFQNNGVVDDSQLPKDRFSAERLKGVDSTLKIQPAKLEDSAVYLCASSFSRETEAFFGQGTRLTVV.

V usage is TRBV7-3 and J usage is TRBJ2-2, with a tentative D call TRBD1 (7 bases). The germline V and J ends were trimmed by 6 bases and 3 bases, with 11 bases remaining between them. The CDR3 is 14 residues long. Germline values: CDR1 SGHTA, CDR2 FQGTGA. CDR3 nucleotides: TGTGCCAGCAGGCAGGGGGGCGACACCGGGGAGCTGTTTTTT. Residues: CASRQGGDTGELFF.

The genes are TRBV7-3 and TRBJ2-6; 8 nucleotides match TRBD1. There are 16 residues in the CDR3. Germline CDR1 and CDR2: SGHTA and FQGTGA. Trimming at V came to 3 bases and at J to 4 bases, leaving 5 bases not matched to a gene. This CDR3 reads CASSFGRGPGANVLTF. CDR3 sequence (DNA): TGTGCCAGCAGCTTTGGCAGGGGGCCGGGGGCCAACGTCCTGACTTTC.

The V gene is TRBV10-3, the J gene TRBJ2-7; the D is unclear. The CDR3 length is 15 residues. Germline lookup yields CDR1 ENHRY and CDR2 SYGVKD. V shed 0 bases and J shed 2 bases, with 11 bases lying between them. In nucleotides, the CDR3 is TGTGCCATCAGTGAGTCGACATCTAGTGCCTACGAGCAGTACTTC. This codes for CAISESTSSAYEQYF.

The genes are TRBV27 and TRBJ2-2; possibly TRBD2 for D (5 bases). CDR1 and CDR2 from the germline V gene are MNHEY and SMNVEV (reference sequence). The CDR3 runs 15 residues. V shed 5 bases and J shed 4 bases, with 14 bases lying between them. The CDR3 bases are TGTGCCAGCAGTCCCTTCCCCGGGGTCACCGGGGAGCTGTTTTTT. Its translation: CASSPFPGVTGELFF.

CDR3 DNA: TGTGCCAGCAGTACCCGTTCCTACGAGCAGTACTTC. Its translation: CASSTRSYEQYF. V is TRBV28 and J is TRBJ2-7; D is ambiguous. The germline V gene has CDR1 MDHEN and CDR2 SYDVKM. V was clipped by 5 bases and J by 1 base, with 6 bases between them. CDR3 length: 12 residues.